A single T cell receptor (beta chain) is shown here with its context. V lost 3 bases, J lost 11 bases, and 12 bases lay in between. The CDR3 covers 12 residues. The data were taken from a study of blood T cell repertoires in COVID-19. Looking at the study overall: The study drew acute and convalescent COVID-19 samples from the United States, Italy and Spain.

Original analysis: Reference gene primer amplification in the assay estimated nucleated cell counts. Data came from immunoSEQ multiplex PCR; TCRdb stores just in-frame clones and leaves some out. From that table come the V and J calls and clone size; the DNA was used to work out D and trimming. The table records around 700,000 clones, just under 90% of them present only once. The chain joins TRBV12-3 or TRBV12-4 to TRBJ2-3; D is uncertain. The receptor was derived from a woman younger than 30 with acute or convalescent COVID-19. Sequenced: peripheral blood. CDR3 DNA sequence: TGTGCCAGCAGTTTGGCGGCCTCTAAGCAGTATTTT. Translating gives CASSLAASKQYF.